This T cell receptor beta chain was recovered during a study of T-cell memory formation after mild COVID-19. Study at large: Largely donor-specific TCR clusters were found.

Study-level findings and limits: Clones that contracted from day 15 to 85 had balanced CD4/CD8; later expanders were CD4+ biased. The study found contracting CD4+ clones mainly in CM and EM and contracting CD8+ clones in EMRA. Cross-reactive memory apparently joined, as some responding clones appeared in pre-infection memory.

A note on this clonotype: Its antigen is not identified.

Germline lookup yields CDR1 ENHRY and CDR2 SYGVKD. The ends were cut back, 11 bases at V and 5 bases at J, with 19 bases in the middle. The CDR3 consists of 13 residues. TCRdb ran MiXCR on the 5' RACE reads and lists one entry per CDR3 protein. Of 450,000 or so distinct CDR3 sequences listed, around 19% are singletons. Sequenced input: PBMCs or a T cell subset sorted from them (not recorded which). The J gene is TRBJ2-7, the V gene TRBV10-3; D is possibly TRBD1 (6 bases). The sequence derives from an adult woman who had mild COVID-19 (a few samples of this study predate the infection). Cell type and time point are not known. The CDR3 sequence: CASSWDKRDEQYF. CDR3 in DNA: TGTGCCTCCAGTTGGGACAAGAGGGACGAGCAGTACTTC.